What follows are 25 T cell receptor beta chains derived from one specimen sequenced in a study of cytomegalovirus exposure and HLA in healthy donors. 60 Vbeta and 13 Jbeta primers were used in PCR. TCRdb's copy holds only in-frame clones and misses some; the assay was immunoSEQ multiplex PCR. The repertoire consists of about 140,000 clones, with 65% to 85% occurring once and the leading ten covering about 4.1%. The sequenced sample was PBMCs. These receptors came from a woman aged 40-49 years in good health and CMV-seropositive.

This clone has a handful of counts. The rearrangement joins TRBV5-6 to TRBJ1-1; 10 nucleotides match TRBD1. V shed 0 bases, J shed 7 bases, and the junction held 3 bases outside the gene matches. Germline CDR1 is SGHDT and CDR2 is YYEEEE. The CDR3 totals 14 residues. The CDR3, as DNA: TGTGCCAGCAGCTTGGGACAGGGGGCTAATGAAGCTTTCTTT. Its protein is CASSLGQGANEAFF.

This sequence joins TRBV7-2 and TRBJ2-2; TRBD1 matches at 11 bases. V was pared by 5 bases and J by 5 bases, with 4 bases of the junction left unmatched. There are 15 residues in the CDR3. The germline V gene encodes CDR1 SGHTA and CDR2 FQGNSA. The CDR3 loop is CASSMGQGGTGELFF. The CDR3 DNA reads TGTGCCAGCAGCATGGGACAGGGGGGAACCGGGGAGCTGTTTTTT.

The V and J genes are TRBV19 and TRBJ1-3, with D uncertain. The length of the CDR3 is 19 residues. Trimming took 5 bases from V and 2 from J, leaving 25 bases between them. The germline CDR1 and CDR2 sequences are LNHDA and SQIVND (reference sequence). DNA of the CDR3: TGTGCCAGTAGTCCGTCGGGATTCCTAAACCGAAGGACTGGAAACACCATATATTTT. It yields the protein CASSPSGFLNRRTGNTIYF. The whole variable domain, remainder taken from reference TRBV19 and TRBJ1-3, is DGGITQSPKYLFRKEGQNVTLSCEQNLNHDAMYWYRQDPGQGLRLIYYSQIVNDFQKGDIAEGYSVSREKKESFPLTVTSAQKNPTAFYLCASSPSGFLNRRTGNTIYFGEGSWLTVV.

In nucleotides, the CDR3 is TGTGCCTGCCCTGGACAGGGGAATTATGGCTACACCTTC. Amino acid sequence: CACPGQGNYGYTF. The chain couples TRBV30 to TRBJ1-2; 9 bases agree with TRBD1. V was clipped by 6 bases and J by 5 bases; unmatched bases: 7. The germline gives CDR1 GTSNPN, CDR2 SVGIG (reference sequence). The CDR3 covers 13 residues.

The chain is built from TRBV5-1 and TRBJ1-1, with TRBD1 matching over 7 bases. The CDR3 sequence is 15 residues long. Unmatched junction bases numbered 4, after V lost 0 bases and J lost 2 bases. Germline CDR1 reads SGHRS; CDR2 reads YFSETQ. The CDR3: CASSLAGTVNTEAFF. The CDR3 bases are TGCGCCAGCAGCTTGGCCGGGACAGTCAACACTGAAGCTTTCTTT.

The V call is TRBV5-4, the J call TRBJ2-1; D may be TRBD2 (5 bases). Germline values: CDR1 SGHNT, CDR2 YYREEE (reference sequence). With 4 bases removed from V and 5 bases from J, the gap between germline ends came to 16 bases. The CDR3 loop spans 15 amino acids. The CDR3 spells CASSPDFFLHNEQFF. The DNA of the CDR3 is TGTGCCAGCAGCCCGGACTTCTTCCTCCACAATGAGCAGTTCTTC.

This chain connects TRBV5-1 to TRBJ2-2, with D possibly being TRBD1 (6 bases). V shed 3 bases and J shed 6 bases, with 18 bases lying between them. Looked up from germline, CDR1 is SGHRS and CDR2 is YFSETQ. This CDR3 is built from 16 residues. In DNA form, the CDR3 reads TGCGCCAGCAGCTCCCAGGGGTTAGCCGATTCCGGGGAGCTGTTTTTT. Translation: CASSSQGLADSGELFF.

This clone was counted between two and nine times. The chain has TRBV27 and TRBJ1-5, with D tentatively TRBD1 (5 bases). Germline V gives CDR1 MNHEY, CDR2 SMNVEV (reference sequence). V lost 2 bases to trimming and J lost 1 base, with 15 bases between them. The CDR3 extends over 17 amino acids. DNA of the CDR3: TGTGCCAGCAGTTTAAAAATCCCAGGGAGGAGCAATCAGCCCCAGCATTTT. Protein: CASSLKIPGRSNQPQHF.

The genes are TRBV28 and TRBJ2-7; weak D call: TRBD2 (6 bases). There are 13 residues in the CDR3. Germline V gene lookup returns CDR1 MDHEN and CDR2 SYDVKM. V was cut by 8 bases and J by 5 bases, with 16 bases left in between. The CDR3: CASGGTPRDEQYF. CDR3 bases: TGTGCCAGCGGAGGGACTCCTCGGGACGAGCAGTACTTC.

The chain couples TRBV6-5 to TRBJ2-3; 11 bases match TRBD2. The CDR3 runs 15 residues. V shed 7 bases and J 4 bases; nucleotides not matched to a gene: 7. Germline V gives CDR1 MNHEY, CDR2 SVGAGI. The CDR3 protein is CASTLSGGAADTQYF. The DNA of the CDR3 is TGTGCCAGCACTCTTAGCGGGGGGGCCGCAGATACGCAGTATTTT.

V and J are TRBV18 and TRBJ2-3, with 11 bases aligning to TRBD2. CDR1 is KGHSH and CDR2 is LQKENI in the germline V gene. The CDR3 loop spans 16 amino acids. V shed 3 bases and J 3 bases; nucleotides not matched to a gene: 5. CDR3 amino acids: CASSPTSGGSTDTQYF. Written as DNA, the CDR3 is TGTGCCAGCTCACCTACTAGCGGGGGATCGACAGATACGCAGTATTTT.

A single count supports this clone. The chain links TRBV29-1 to TRBJ2-3; TRBD1 matches 8 bases. Germline values: CDR1 SQVTM, CDR2 ANQGSEA. V trimming: 5 bases; J trimming: 3 bases; junction bases outside the gene matches: 1. This CDR3 is 12 amino acids long. The CDR3 is CSVRTGTDTQYF. CDR3 DNA: TGCAGCGTTCGGACAGGGACAGATACGCAGTATTTT.

The gene calls are TRBV6-5 and TRBJ2-5, with 8 bases matching TRBD1. TRBJ2-7 explains the end of the DNA better; the J call may be wrong. The CDR3 spans 14 residues. Germline V gene data show CDR1 as MNHEY and CDR2 as SVGAGI. DNA for the CDR3: TGTGCCAGCAATCCCGGGACAGGCTTCTACGAGCAGTACTTC. Translation gives CASNPGTGFYEQYF.

This chain links TRBV11-1 with TRBJ2-1; a possible D gene is TRBD2 (6 bases). Deletions cut 8 bases from V and 5 bases from J, with 13 bases between. The CDR3 covers 13 residues. Germline CDR1 and CDR2: SGHAT and FQDESV (reference sequence). This CDR3 is CASQPSDNNEQFF. CDR3 nucleotides: TGTGCCAGCCAGCCTAGCGATAACAATGAGCAGTTCTTC. Supplemented by reference TRBV11-1 and TRBJ2-1, the full variable domain reads EAEVAQSPRYKITEKSQAVAFWCDPISGHATLYWYRQILGQGPELLVQFQDESVVDDSQLPKDRFSAERLKGVDSTLKIQPAELGDSAMYLCASQPSDNNEQFFGPGTRLTVL.

The chain has TRBV5-8 and TRBJ1-6; 10 bases are a match to TRBD1. Per germline, CDR1 SGHTS and CDR2 YDEGEE. V shed 4 bases and J 13 bases; nucleotides not matched to a gene: 8. This CDR3 spans 14 amino acids. The CDR3 nucleotides are TGTGCCAGCAGCCACGGACAGGGGGGACGTCCCCTCCACTTT. This encodes CASSHGQGGRPLHF.

J is TRBJ1-2 and V is TRBV28, with 8 bases identical to TRBD1. Germline CDR1 and CDR2: MDHEN and SYDVKM. Unmatched junction bases numbered 10, after V lost 4 bases and J lost 0 bases. CDR3 length: 17 amino acids. The DNA of the CDR3 is TGTGCCAGCAGTTCCCCTGGACAGGGAGGAACTAACTATGGCTACACCTTC. Translated: CASSSPGQGGTNYGYTF.

The J gene is TRBJ2-1, the V gene TRBV7-3, with 8 bases aligning to TRBD2. Germline V gives CDR1 SGHTA, CDR2 FQGTGA. V lost 5 bases and J lost 8; bases outside the gene matches: 8. The length of the CDR3 is 14 residues. CDR3 in DNA: TGTGCCAGCAGCGGCGGGACTAGTGGTCATGAGCAGTTCTTC. Amino acid sequence: CASSGGTSGHEQFF.

This clone was observed once. The V and J genes are TRBV9 and TRBJ1-4, with D maybe TRBD1 (6 bases). There are 14 residues in the CDR3. From germline, CDR1 is SGDLS and CDR2 YYNGEE. V gave up 0 bases and J gave up 4 bases, with 7 bases separating them. The CDR3 DNA reads TGTGCCAGCAGCGTAGGGACAGATAATGAAAAACTGTTTTTT. Protein product: CASSVGTDNEKLFF.

This chain links TRBV6-1 with TRBJ1-2; D may be TRBD1 (6 bases). Germline CDR1 is MNHNS and CDR2 is SASEGT. V was clipped by 5 bases and J by 0 bases, with 13 bases between them. The CDR3 has 15 residues. This CDR3 is CASSWTDGANYGYTF. The CDR3 nucleotides read TGTGCCAGCAGTTGGACAGACGGAGCTAACTATGGCTACACCTTC.

V gene TRBV9 combines with J gene TRBJ1-5; the D gene is possibly TRBD1 (5 bases). The V end was cut by 0 bases, the J end by 3 bases, with 10 bases between. The germline V gene encodes CDR1 SGDLS and CDR2 YYNGEE. This CDR3 is 15 amino acids long. The CDR3 sequence: CASSVEGQVNQPQHF. As DNA, the CDR3 is TGTGCCAGCAGCGTAGAAGGACAAGTCAATCAGCCCCAGCATTTT.

The chain carries TRBV2 and TRBJ2-6; 9 bases line up with TRBD1. Per the germline V gene, CDR1 is SNHLY and CDR2 is FYNNEI. The CDR3 is 17 residues long. V shed 6 bases, J shed 2 bases, and the junction held 8 bases outside the gene matches. CDR3 in DNA: TGTGCCAGCAGGTTGACAGGGGGGACGACTGGGGCCAACGTCCTGACTTTC. Its protein product is CASRLTGGTTGANVLTF.

The chain links TRBV15 to TRBJ1-5; 8 bases are shared with TRBD1. The V and J ends lost 4 bases and 2 bases, in that order; junction bases with no gene match: 10. Per germline, CDR1 LNHNV and CDR2 YYDKDF (reference sequence). The CDR3 loop spans 17 amino acids. The CDR3 sequence is CATSTRQGLGGNQPQHF. The DNA for the CDR3 is TGTGCCACCAGCACTCGACAGGGGCTGGGTGGCAATCAGCCCCAGCATTTT.

The rearrangement links TRBV10-2 to TRBJ2-5; D is possibly TRBD1 (7 bases). The J call may be incorrect, as the DNA end agrees better with TRBJ2-7. Germline V gives CDR1 WSHSY, CDR2 SAAADI. The CDR3 length is 16 residues. The CDR3 is CASSAVGGGATYEQYF. Written as DNA, the CDR3 is TGCGCCAGCAGTGCCGTCGGAGGGGGCGCGACCTACGAGCAGTACTTC.

This clone occurred a few times. CDR3 in DNA: TGTGCCAGCAGCTTTGGACAGGGGTTCGGTGAAGCTTTCTTT. The encoded protein is CASSFGQGFGEAFF. J is TRBJ1-1 and V is TRBV7-9; 9 bases are shared with TRBD1. The junction had 6 bases not matched to a gene; V was cut back by 3 bases and J by 7 bases. Germline V gene lookup returns CDR1 SEHNR and CDR2 FQNEAQ (reference sequence). The CDR3 length is 14 residues.

The chain carries TRBV2 and TRBJ1-5; 10 bases agree with TRBD1. Germline V CDR1 and CDR2: SNHLY, FYNNEI. Trimming removed 8 bases from V and 7 bases from J; junction bases left unmatched: 11. This CDR3 region has 15 residues. CDR3 protein: CASRPDRGRGQPQHF. In DNA form, the CDR3 reads TGTGCCAGCCGGCCCGACAGGGGGCGAGGACAGCCCCAGCATTTT. The full variable domain, completed using reference TRBV2 and TRBJ1-5, is EPEVTQTPSHQVTQMGQEVILRCVPISNHLYFYWYRQILGQKVEFLVSFYNNEISEKSEIFDDQFSVERPDGSNFTLKIRSTKLEDSAMYFCASRPDRGRGQPQHFGDGTRLSIL.